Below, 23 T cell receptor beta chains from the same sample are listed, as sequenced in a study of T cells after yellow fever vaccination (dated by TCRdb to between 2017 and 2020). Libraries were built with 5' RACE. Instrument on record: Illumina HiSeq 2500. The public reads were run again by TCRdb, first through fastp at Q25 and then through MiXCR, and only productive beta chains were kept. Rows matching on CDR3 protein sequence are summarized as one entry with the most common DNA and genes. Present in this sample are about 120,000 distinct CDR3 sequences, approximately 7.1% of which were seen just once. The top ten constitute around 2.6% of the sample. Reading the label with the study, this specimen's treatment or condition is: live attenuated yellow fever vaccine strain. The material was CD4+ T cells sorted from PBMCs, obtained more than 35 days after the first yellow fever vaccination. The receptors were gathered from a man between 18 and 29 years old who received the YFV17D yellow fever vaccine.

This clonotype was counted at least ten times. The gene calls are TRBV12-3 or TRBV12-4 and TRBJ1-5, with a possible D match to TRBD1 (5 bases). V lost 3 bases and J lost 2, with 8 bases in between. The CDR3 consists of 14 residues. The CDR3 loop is CASSFARGNQPQHF. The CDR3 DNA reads TGTGCCAGCAGTTTTGCCAGGGGCAATCAGCCCCAGCATTTT.

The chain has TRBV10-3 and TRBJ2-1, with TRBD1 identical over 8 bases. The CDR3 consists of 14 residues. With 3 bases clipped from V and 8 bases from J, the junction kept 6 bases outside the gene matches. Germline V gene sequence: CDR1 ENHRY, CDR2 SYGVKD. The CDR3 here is CAISDAQGVYEQFF. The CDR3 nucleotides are TGTGCCATCAGTGATGCACAGGGGGTGTATGAGCAGTTCTTC.

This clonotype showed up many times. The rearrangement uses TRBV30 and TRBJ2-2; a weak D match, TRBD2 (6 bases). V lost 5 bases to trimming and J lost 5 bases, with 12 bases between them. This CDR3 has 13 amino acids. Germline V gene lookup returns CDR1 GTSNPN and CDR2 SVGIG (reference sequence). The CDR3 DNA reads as TGTGCCTGGGATACGGGGGTAACCGGGGAGCTGTTTTTT. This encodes CAWDTGVTGELFF. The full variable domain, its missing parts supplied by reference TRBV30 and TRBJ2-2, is SQTIHQWPATLVQPVGSPLSLECTVEGTSNPNLYWYRQAAGRGLQLLFYSVGIGQISSEVPQNLSASRPQDRQFILSSKKLLLSDSGFYLCAWDTGVTGELFFGEGSRLTVL.

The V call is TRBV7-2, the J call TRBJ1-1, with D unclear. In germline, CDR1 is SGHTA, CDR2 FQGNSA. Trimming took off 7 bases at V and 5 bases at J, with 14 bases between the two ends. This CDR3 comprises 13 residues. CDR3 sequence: CASTQPSWTEAFF. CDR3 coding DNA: TGTGCCAGCACCCAGCCCTCCTGGACTGAAGCTTTCTTT.

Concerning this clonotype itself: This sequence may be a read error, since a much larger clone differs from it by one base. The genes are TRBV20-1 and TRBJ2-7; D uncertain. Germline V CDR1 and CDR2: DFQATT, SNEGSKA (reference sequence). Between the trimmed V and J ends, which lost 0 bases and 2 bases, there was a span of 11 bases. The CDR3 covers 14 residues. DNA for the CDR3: TGCAGTGCTAGAGATCGGCGCAGTCCCTACGAGCAGTACGTC. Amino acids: CSARDRRSPYEQYV.

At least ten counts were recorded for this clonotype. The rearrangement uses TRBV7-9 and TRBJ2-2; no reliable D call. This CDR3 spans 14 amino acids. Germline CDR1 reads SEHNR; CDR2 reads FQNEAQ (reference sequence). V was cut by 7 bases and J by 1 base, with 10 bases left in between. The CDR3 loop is CASNPFRNTGELFF. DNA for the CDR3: TGTGCCAGCAACCCCTTTCGGAACACCGGGGAGCTGTTTTTT.

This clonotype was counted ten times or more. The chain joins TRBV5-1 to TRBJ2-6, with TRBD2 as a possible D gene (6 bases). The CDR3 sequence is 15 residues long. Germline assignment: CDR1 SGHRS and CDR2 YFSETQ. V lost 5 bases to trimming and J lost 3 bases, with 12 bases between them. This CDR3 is CASRWTGVGANVLTF. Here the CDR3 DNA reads TGCGCCAGCAGGTGGACGGGGGTTGGGGCCAACGTCCTGACTTTC. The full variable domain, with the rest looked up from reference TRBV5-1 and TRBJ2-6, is KAGVTQTPRYLIKTRGQQVTLSCSPISGHRSVSWYQQTPGQGLQFLFEYFSETQRNKGNFPGRFSGRQFSNSRSEMNVSTLELGDSALYLCASRWTGVGANVLTFGAGSRLTVL.

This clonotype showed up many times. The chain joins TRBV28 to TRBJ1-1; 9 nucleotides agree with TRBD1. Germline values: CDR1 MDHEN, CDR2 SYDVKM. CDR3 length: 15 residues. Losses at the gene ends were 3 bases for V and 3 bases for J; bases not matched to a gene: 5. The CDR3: CASSFAGQGYTEAFF. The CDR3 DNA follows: TGTGCCAGCAGTTTCGCGGGACAGGGTTACACTGAAGCTTTCTTT.

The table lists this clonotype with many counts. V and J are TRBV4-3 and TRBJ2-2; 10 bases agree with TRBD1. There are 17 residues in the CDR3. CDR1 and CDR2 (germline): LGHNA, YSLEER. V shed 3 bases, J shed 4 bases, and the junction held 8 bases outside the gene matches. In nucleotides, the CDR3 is TGCGCCAGCAGCCAGGGACTCCGGGACAGGGGCACCGGGGAGCTGTTTTTT. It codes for CASSQGLRDRGTGELFF.

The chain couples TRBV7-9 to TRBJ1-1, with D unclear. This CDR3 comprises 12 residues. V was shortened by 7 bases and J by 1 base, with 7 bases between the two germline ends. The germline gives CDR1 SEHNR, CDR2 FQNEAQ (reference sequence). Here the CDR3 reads CASTLTNTEAFF. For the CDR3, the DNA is TGTGCCAGCACCCTAACGAACACTGAAGCTTTCTTT.

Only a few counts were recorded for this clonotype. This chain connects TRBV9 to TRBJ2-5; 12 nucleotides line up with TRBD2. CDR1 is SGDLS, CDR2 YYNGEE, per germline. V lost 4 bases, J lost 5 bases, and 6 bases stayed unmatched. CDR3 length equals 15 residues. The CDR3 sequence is CASSRGGTSGETQYF. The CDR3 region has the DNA TGTGCCAGCAGCAGGGGGGGGACTAGCGGGGAGACCCAGTACTTC.

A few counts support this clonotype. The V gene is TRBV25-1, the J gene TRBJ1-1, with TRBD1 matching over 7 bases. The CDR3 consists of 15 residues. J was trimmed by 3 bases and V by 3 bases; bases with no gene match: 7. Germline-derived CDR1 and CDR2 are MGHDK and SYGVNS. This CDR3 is CASSEGGRGYTEAFF. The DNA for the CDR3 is TGTGCCAGCAGTGAGGGGGGCAGGGGGTACACTGAAGCTTTCTTT. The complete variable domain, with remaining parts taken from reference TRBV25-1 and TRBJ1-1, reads EADIYQTPRYLVIGTGKKITLECSQTMGHDKMYWYQQDPGMELHLIHYSYGVNSTEKGDLSSESTVSRIRTEHFPLTLESARPSHTSQYLCASSEGGRGYTEAFFGQGTRLTVV.

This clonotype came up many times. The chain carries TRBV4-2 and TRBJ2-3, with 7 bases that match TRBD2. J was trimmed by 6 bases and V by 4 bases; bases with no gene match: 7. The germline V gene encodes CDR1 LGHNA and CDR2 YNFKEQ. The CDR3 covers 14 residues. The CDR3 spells CASSPTSPPDTQYF. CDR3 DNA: TGTGCCAGCAGCCCGACTAGCCCGCCGGATACGCAGTATTTT.

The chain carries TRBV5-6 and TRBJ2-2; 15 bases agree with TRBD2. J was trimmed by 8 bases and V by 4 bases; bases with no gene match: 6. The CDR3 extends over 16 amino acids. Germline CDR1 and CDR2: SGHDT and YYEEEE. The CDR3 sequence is CASSRWTSGGAGELFF. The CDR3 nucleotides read TGTGCCAGCAGCCGATGGACTAGCGGGGGGGCAGGGGAGCTGTTTTTT.

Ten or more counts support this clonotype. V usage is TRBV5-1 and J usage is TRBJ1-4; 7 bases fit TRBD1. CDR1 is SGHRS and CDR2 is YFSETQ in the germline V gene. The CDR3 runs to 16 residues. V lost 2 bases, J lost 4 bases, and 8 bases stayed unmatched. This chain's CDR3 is CASSFGGGFGNEKLFF. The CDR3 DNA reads TGCGCCAGCAGCTTCGGAGGGGGCTTCGGTAATGAAAAACTGTTTTTT. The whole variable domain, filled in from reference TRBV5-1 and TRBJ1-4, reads KAGVTQTPRYLIKTRGQQVTLSCSPISGHRSVSWYQQTPGQGLQFLFEYFSETQRNKGNFPGRFSGRQFSNSRSEMNVSTLELGDSALYLCASSFGGGFGNEKLFFGSGTQLSVL.

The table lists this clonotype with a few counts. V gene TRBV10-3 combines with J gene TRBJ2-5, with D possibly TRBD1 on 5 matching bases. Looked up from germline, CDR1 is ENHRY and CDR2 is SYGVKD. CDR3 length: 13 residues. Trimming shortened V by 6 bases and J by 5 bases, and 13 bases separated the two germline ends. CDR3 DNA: TGTGCCATCAGGAGCACAGGTCTCGAGACCCAGTACTTC. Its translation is CAIRSTGLETQYF.

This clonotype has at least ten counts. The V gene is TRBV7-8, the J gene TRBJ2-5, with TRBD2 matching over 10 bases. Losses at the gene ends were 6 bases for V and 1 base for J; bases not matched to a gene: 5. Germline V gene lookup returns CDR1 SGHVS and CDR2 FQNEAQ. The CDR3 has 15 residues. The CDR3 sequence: CASRLAGALQETQYF. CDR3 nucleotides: TGTGCCAGCAGGCTAGCGGGGGCCCTCCAAGAGACCCAGTACTTC.

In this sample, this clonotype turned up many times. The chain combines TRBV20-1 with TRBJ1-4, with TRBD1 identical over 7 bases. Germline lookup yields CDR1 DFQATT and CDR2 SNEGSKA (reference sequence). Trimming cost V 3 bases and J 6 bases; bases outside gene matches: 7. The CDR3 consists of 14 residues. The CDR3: CSASEGARDEKLFF. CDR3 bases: TGCAGTGCTAGTGAGGGGGCAAGAGATGAAAAACTGTTTTTT.

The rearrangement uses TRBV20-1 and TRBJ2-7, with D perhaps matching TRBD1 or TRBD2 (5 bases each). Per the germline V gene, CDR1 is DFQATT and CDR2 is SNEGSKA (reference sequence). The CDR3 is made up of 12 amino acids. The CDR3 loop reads CITRDPKHEQYV. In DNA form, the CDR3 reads TGCATTACCAGGGACCCTAAGCACGAGCAGTACGTC.

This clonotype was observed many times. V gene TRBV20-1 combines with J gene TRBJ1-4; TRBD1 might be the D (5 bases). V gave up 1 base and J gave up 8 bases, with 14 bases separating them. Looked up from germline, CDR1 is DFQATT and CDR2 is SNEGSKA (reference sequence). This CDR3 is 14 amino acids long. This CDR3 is CSARGPGGVEKLFF. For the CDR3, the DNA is TGCAGTGCTAGAGGCCCGGGGGGGGTAGAAAAACTGTTTTTT.

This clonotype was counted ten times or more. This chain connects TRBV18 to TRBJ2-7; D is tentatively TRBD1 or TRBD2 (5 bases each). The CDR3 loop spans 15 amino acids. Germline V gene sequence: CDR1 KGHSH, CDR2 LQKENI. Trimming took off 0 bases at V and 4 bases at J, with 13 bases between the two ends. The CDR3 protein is CASSPPPGAGYEQYF. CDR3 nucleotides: TGTGCCAGCTCACCACCGCCCGGGGCAGGGTACGAGCAGTACTTC.

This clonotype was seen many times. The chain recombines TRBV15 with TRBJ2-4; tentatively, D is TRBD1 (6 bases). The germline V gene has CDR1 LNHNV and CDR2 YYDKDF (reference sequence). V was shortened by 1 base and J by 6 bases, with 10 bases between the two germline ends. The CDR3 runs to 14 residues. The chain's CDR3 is CATSRVKDRNIQYF. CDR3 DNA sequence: TGTGCCACCAGCAGAGTTAAGGACAGAAACATTCAGTACTTC.

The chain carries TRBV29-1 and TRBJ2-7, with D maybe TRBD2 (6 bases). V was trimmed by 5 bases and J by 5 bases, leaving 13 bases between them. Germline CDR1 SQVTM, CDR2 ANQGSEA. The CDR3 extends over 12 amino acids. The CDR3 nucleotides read TGCAGCGTTTTCCGGGACTGTCACGAGCAGTACTTC. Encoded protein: CSVFRDCHEQYF.